These 30 T cell receptor beta chains were sequenced from one sample in a study of CD8+CD57+ T cells in acquired aplastic anemia. The template for TCR beta VDJ and CDR3 sequence profiling was genomic DNA. Each CDR3 protein gets one entry after TCRdb re-called the reads with MiXCR. The repertoire holds approximately 200,000 distinct CDR3 sequences, about three fifths seen once, with 46% in the top ten. Sequencing was carried out using sorted CD4+, CD8+, or CD8+CD57+ T cells (not recorded which) from PBMCs. The receptors shown here come from a human donor with severe aplastic anemia or a healthy control (not recorded which).

The table lists this clonotype with many counts. The genes are TRBV19 and TRBJ1-1; a possible D gene is TRBD1 (5 bases). The germline CDR1 and CDR2 sequences are LNHDA and SQIVND (reference sequence). The CDR3 extends over 15 amino acids. Trimming cost V 3 bases and J 7 bases, with 18 bases left between them. CDR3 nucleotides: TGTGCCAGTAGTATCTACCGGGAGGCCGGGGGTGAAGCTTTCTTT. Translation gives CASSIYREAGGEAFF.

This clonotype was counted at least ten times. The chain links TRBV11-2 to TRBJ2-3, with D possibly matching TRBD2 (6 bases). This CDR3 region has 16 residues. Germline V CDR1 and CDR2: SGHAT, FQNNGV. Trimming removed 4 bases at V and 2 bases at J, with 16 bases between. CDR3 sequence: CASSSVRTTNTDTQYF. The CDR3, as DNA: TGTGCCAGCAGCTCAGTACGGACTACGAACACAGATACGCAGTATTTT.

As to this clonotype: The germline gene is not matched at one end of the junction; a read error may be the cause. The chain combines TRBV7-7 with TRBJ1-3; TRBD1 agrees at 8 bases. This CDR3 has 17 amino acids. Germline V CDR1 and CDR2: SSHAT, FNYEAQ (reference sequence). CDR3 nucleotides: TGTGCTAGCAGCTTACGGGACAGGTCGAGCTCTGGAAACACCATATATTTT. Amino acids: CASSLRDRSSSGNTIYF.

The rearrangement joins TRBV7-9 to TRBJ1-2; D is unclear. This CDR3 comprises 13 residues. The germline V and J ends were trimmed by 3 bases and 6 bases, with 11 bases remaining between them. CDR1 is SEHNR and CDR2 is FQNEAQ in the germline V gene (reference sequence). Here the CDR3 DNA reads TGTGCCAGCAGCTTCCCGGGTTTGGATGGCTACACCTTC. Encoded protein: CASSFPGLDGYTF.

As concerns this clonotype: Germline is not matched at one junction end, which may reflect a read error. The genes are TRBV20-1 and TRBJ1-6; tentative D call: TRBD1 (6 bases). Per germline, CDR1 DFQATT and CDR2 SNEGSKA (reference sequence). The CDR3 has 14 amino acids. CDR3 region: CSTRGGPANSPLHF. CDR3 in DNA: TGCAGTACTAGAGGGGGGCCCGCTAATTCACCCCTCCACTTT.

V is TRBV7-9 and J is TRBJ1-1; D is perhaps TRBD1 (5 bases). CDR1 is SEHNR and CDR2 is FQNEAQ in the germline V gene (reference sequence). CDR3 size: 15 residues. Trimming stripped 2 bases from V and 1 base from J, with 11 bases between. The CDR3 sequence is CASSLSSDKNTEAFF. The CDR3 coding sequence is TGTGCCAGCAGCTTAAGTTCGGACAAGAACACTGAAGCTTTCTTT.

The chain is built from TRBV10-3 and TRBJ1-1; D possibly corresponds to TRBD1 (5 bases). V was trimmed by 1 base and J by 3 bases, leaving 9 bases between them. CDR1 is ENHRY and CDR2 is SYGVKD in the germline V gene. The CDR3 is 14 residues long. The CDR3 nucleotides read TGTGCCATCAGTGAGTACGGGGCTGACACTGAAGCTTTCTTT. It is translated as CAISEYGADTEAFF.

This clonotype was observed at least ten times. The chain links TRBV12-3 or TRBV12-4 to TRBJ1-2; TRBD1 agrees at 7 bases. CDR3 length: 13 amino acids. J gave up 5 bases and V 5 bases, and 5 bases lay outside the gene matches. In DNA, the CDR3 is TGTGCCAGCAGTCACTCAGGGGGGTATGGCTACACCTTC. Its protein is CASSHSGGYGYTF.

The chain links TRBV24-1 to TRBJ2-5, with D tentatively TRBD1 (6 bases). V lost 1 base to trimming and J lost 2 bases, with 10 bases between them. The V gene's germline CDR1 is KGHDR and CDR2 SFDVKD. CDR3 length equals 15 residues. Written as DNA, the CDR3 is TGTGCCACCAGTGATTTCGTCACAGGGCAAGAGACCCAGTACTTC. It yields the protein CATSDFVTGQETQYF.

V is TRBV29-1 and J is TRBJ2-7; D possibly uses TRBD1 or TRBD2 (5 bases each). There are 12 residues in the CDR3. Trimming stripped 7 bases from V and 2 bases from J, with 12 bases between. CDR1 and CDR2 (germline): SQVTM, ANQGSEA. The CDR3: CSGWDPPYEQYF. DNA for the CDR3: TGCAGCGGATGGGACCCACCCTACGAGCAGTACTTC.

The chain uses TRBV24-1 and TRBJ2-1, with TRBD2 matching over 7 bases. CDR3 length: 16 amino acids. Germline V CDR1 and CDR2: KGHDR, SFDVKD. The J segment lost 5 bases and the V segment lost 1 base, leaving 7 bases of the junction unmatched. CDR3 in DNA: TGTGCCACCAGTGATTTTGGGGCTAGCGGTAACAATGAGCAGTTCTTC. Translation: CATSDFGASGNNEQFF.

The chain has TRBV20-1 and TRBJ2-7, with D possibly TRBD1 on 6 matching bases. The CDR3 has 15 residues. Germline V CDR1 and CDR2: DFQATT, SNEGSKA (reference sequence). Deletions cut 1 base from V and 2 bases from J, with 15 bases between. The CDR3 reads CSARARTVDPYEQYF. CDR3 DNA: TGCAGTGCTAGAGCCAGGACAGTGGATCCCTACGAGCAGTACTTC.

This rearrangement joins TRBV24-1 to TRBJ2-5; D may be TRBD1 (5 bases). V lost 0 bases and J lost 5, with 18 bases in between. The CDR3 runs 17 residues. In germline, CDR1 is KGHDR, CDR2 SFDVKD. CDR3 DNA sequence: TGTGCCACCAGTGATTTGGGGGCAGGCGCCTCTCTGGAGACCCAGTACTTC. Its translation is CATSDLGAGASLETQYF.

The rearrangement uses TRBV5-5 and TRBJ1-1; D is unclear. Trimming took 6 bases from V and 0 from J, leaving 6 bases between them. CDR1 is SGHKS and CDR2 is YYEKEE in the germline V gene (reference sequence). There are 12 residues in the CDR3. CDR3 protein: CASTPMNTEAFF. CDR3 nucleotides: TGTGCCAGCACCCCAATGAACACTGAAGCTTTCTTT.

This chain uses TRBV5-1 with TRBJ2-5, with 7 bases identical to TRBD1. The CDR3 loop spans 15 amino acids. CDR1 and CDR2 from the germline V gene are SGHRS and YFSETQ. V lost 8 bases to trimming and J lost 5 bases; unmatched junction nucleotides: 15. CDR3 loop: CASSLRQGWSETQYF. CDR3 DNA: TGCGCCAGTTCCCTACGACAGGGTTGGAGTGAGACCCAGTACTTC.

The chain combines TRBV7-3 with TRBJ1-6, with D possibly matching TRBD1 (5 bases). The V end was cut by 2 bases, the J end by 5 bases, with 10 bases between. The CDR3 totals 15 residues. The germline gives CDR1 SGHTA, CDR2 FQGTGA. The CDR3 loop reads CASSLLGGDNSPLHF. In nucleotides, the CDR3 is TGTGCCAGCAGCTTATTGGGAGGGGATAATTCACCCCTCCACTTT.

This clonotype was counted many times. The gene calls are TRBV7-9 and TRBJ2-7, with 9 nucleotides matching TRBD1. The CDR3 consists of 16 residues. CDR1 and CDR2 from the germline V gene are SEHNR and FQNEAQ (reference sequence). In DNA, the CDR3 is TGTGCTACCCTCGGGGAGACAGGGGGAATGTCCTACGAGCAGTACTTC. Protein sequence: CATLGETGGMSYEQYF.

This chain joins TRBV6-2 or TRBV6-3 and TRBJ1-6; D is ambiguous. This CDR3 is built from 12 residues. Germline CDR1 reads MNHEY; CDR2 reads SVGEGT. Between the trimmed V and J ends, which lost 7 bases and 9 bases, there was a span of 10 bases. The chain's CDR3 is CASTGRVSPLHF. The CDR3 DNA reads TGTGCCAGCACAGGACGAGTTTCACCCCTCCACTTT.

This clonotype was picked up a small number of times. The V gene is TRBV30, the J gene TRBJ2-2, with 7 bases matching TRBD2. This CDR3 has 14 residues. With 2 bases clipped from V and 3 bases from J, the junction kept 3 bases outside the gene matches. Per germline, CDR1 GTSNPN and CDR2 SVGIG (reference sequence). CDR3 sequence (DNA): TGTGCCTGGAGTCCTAGCGGTTACACCGGGGAGCTGTTTTTT. Translating gives CAWSPSGYTGELFF.

The rearrangement uses TRBV5-1 and TRBJ2-3, with TRBD2 identical over 11 bases. There are 17 residues in the CDR3. Looked up from germline, CDR1 is SGHRS and CDR2 is YFSETQ. V was pared by 3 bases and J by 4 bases, with 10 bases of the junction left unmatched. Here the CDR3 reads CASSSFGLAGRSDTQYF. The CDR3 DNA sequence: TGCGCCAGCAGCTCGTTCGGACTAGCGGGTAGGTCAGATACGCAGTATTTT.

The sample holds one count of this clonotype. The gene calls are TRBV29-1 and TRBJ2-7; D is uncertain. V was cut by 1 base and J by 7 bases, with 11 bases left in between. The CDR3 consists of 12 residues. CDR1 and CDR2 (germline): SQVTM, ANQGSEA. In DNA, the CDR3 is TGCAGCGTTGAAGCCGACCCCTCGGAGCAGTACTTC. Amino acids: CSVEADPSEQYF.

The chain has TRBV20-1 and TRBJ1-1; D possibly corresponds to TRBD1 (5 bases). The CDR3 has 14 residues. The V end lost 3 bases, the J end lost 7 bases, and 18 bases lay between the germline ends. Germline V gives CDR1 DFQATT, CDR2 SNEGSKA (reference sequence). DNA for the CDR3: TGCAGTGCTAGGTCGGGCAGGGACCCCGGTGAAGCTTTCTTT. This encodes CSARSGRDPGEAFF.

Concerning this clonotype itself: At one of its ends the junction is not consistent with the germline gene, which may arise from a read error. The chain couples TRBV9 to TRBJ2-3; 9 nucleotides align to TRBD1. The CDR3 is 15 residues long. The germline CDR1 and CDR2 sequences are SGDLS and YYNGEE. The CDR3 bases are TGTGCCATCAGTTCCGGGACAGGGTGGGCAGATGCGCAGTATTTT. Translating it yields CAISSGTGWADAQYF.

This clonotype was seen repeatedly, ten times or more. V usage is TRBV7-3 and J usage is TRBJ2-7; D is unclear. Germline CDR1 and CDR2: SGHTA and FQGTGA. The V gene lost 2 bases and the J gene lost 2 bases, with 13 bases spanning the gap. This CDR3 has 15 amino acids. In DNA, the CDR3 is TGTGCCAGCAGCTTATTCGGCGGAAACACCTACGAGCAGTACTTC. This encodes CASSLFGGNTYEQYF.

The V call is TRBV24-1, the J call TRBJ1-1, with D tentatively TRBD1 (5 bases). This CDR3 has 13 residues. Germline CDR1 reads KGHDR; CDR2 reads SFDVKD. V gave up 1 base and J gave up 8 bases, with 10 bases separating them. The chain's CDR3 is CATSDLITGEAFF. In DNA form, the CDR3 reads TGTGCCACCAGTGATTTAATAACAGGAGAAGCTTTCTTT.

This rearrangement joins TRBV2 to TRBJ2-7; D is perhaps TRBD1 (6 bases). Trimming left V 6 bases short and J 3 bases short, with 18 bases between. Germline CDR1 SNHLY, CDR2 FYNNEI. The length of the CDR3 is 15 residues. CDR3 in DNA: TGTGCCAGCAGCCCTGAACAGGGCGGCGGCTACGAGCAGTACTTC. It encodes CASSPEQGGGYEQYF.

This chain connects TRBV7-9 to TRBJ1-1; 9 positions agree with TRBD1. This CDR3 is 14 amino acids long. Germline assignment: CDR1 SEHNR and CDR2 FQNEAQ (reference sequence). The ends lost 5 bases at V and 7 bases at J; junction bases unmatched: 8. CDR3: CASSLTQGADEAFF. CDR3 sequence (DNA): TGTGCCAGCAGCCTAACACAGGGGGCGGATGAAGCTTTCTTT.

The chain employs TRBV19 and TRBJ2-1; 8 nucleotides line up with TRBD2. The CDR3 consists of 15 residues. J lost 3 bases, V lost 7 bases, and 8 bases had no gene match. The germline V gene has CDR1 LNHDA and CDR2 SQIVND (reference sequence). The CDR3 loop is CASTDGGAGYNEQFF. The CDR3 DNA reads as TGTGCCAGTACTGACGGGGGGGCGGGCTACAATGAGCAGTTCTTC.

The chain combines TRBV14 with TRBJ2-7; the match to TRBD1 covers 11 bases. Germline loops: CDR1 SGHDN, CDR2 FVKESK. The V segment lost 4 bases and the J segment 6 bases; nucleotides outside the gene matches: 2. CDR3 length equals 13 residues. CDR3: CASSRDRGGEQYF. The CDR3 DNA is TGTGCCAGCAGCCGGGACAGGGGGGGCGAGCAGTACTTC. Full variable domain (missing parts from reference TRBV14 and TRBJ2-7): EAGVTQFPSHSVIEKGQTVTLRCDPISGHDNLYWYRRVMGKEIKFLLHFVKESKQDESGMPNNRFLAERTGGTYSTLKVQPAELEDSGVYFCASSRDRGGEQYFGPGTRLTVT.

The chain links TRBV7-8 to TRBJ2-1; the D is unclear. The V end was cut by 0 bases, the J end by 10 bases, with 10 bases between. The CDR3 spans 13 residues. Germline CDR1 reads SGHVS; CDR2 reads FQNEAQ. CDR3 in DNA: TGTGCCAGCAGCTTAGCGAGAGAAGCCGAGCAGTTCTTC. Translated: CASSLAREAEQFF. The full variable domain, in which reference TRBV7-8 and TRBJ2-1 provide the parts outside the CDR3, is GAGVSQSPRYKVAKRGQDVALRCDPISGHVSLFWYQQALGQGPEFLTYFQNEAQLDKSGLPSDRFFAERPEGSVSTLKIQRTQQEDSAVYLCASSLAREAEQFFGPGTRLTVL.